Following are 13 T cell receptor beta chains from one sample sequenced in a study of blood T cell repertoires in COVID-19. Some clones are missing from TCRdb's copy, which holds only in-frame ones; the method was immunoSEQ multiplex PCR. The table records about 90,000 clones, 70% to 90% of them present only once. The material sequenced was peripheral blood. Receptors were obtained from a man aged 50-59 years with COVID-19, enrolled during active disease.

The chain joins TRBV7-9 to TRBJ1-6, with 7 bases lining up with TRBD1. Germline CDR1 and CDR2: SEHNR and FQNEAQ (reference sequence). V lost 5 bases and J lost 5; bases outside the gene matches: 6. The CDR3 loop spans 15 amino acids. CDR3: CASSPRQGNNSPLHF. DNA for the CDR3: TGTGCCAGCAGCCCCCGACAGGGTAATAATTCACCCCTCCACTTT.

The chain uses TRBV19 and TRBJ1-5, with D possibly being TRBD1 (5 bases). Germline CDR1 LNHDA, CDR2 SQIVND (reference sequence). The CDR3 sequence is 16 residues long. Trimming took 5 bases from V and 1 from J, leaving 15 bases between them. The CDR3 region is CASSWGAIGSNQPQHF. CDR3 bases: TGTGCCAGTAGTTGGGGCGCTATTGGGAGCAATCAGCCCCAGCATTTT.

V and J are TRBV9 and TRBJ1-1; D might be TRBD1 (5 bases). Germline CDR1 reads SGDLS; CDR2 reads YYNGEE. Trimming shortened V by 3 bases and J by 0 bases, and 9 bases separated the two germline ends. The CDR3 spans 14 residues. CDR3 sequence: CASSARQLNTEAFF. CDR3 in DNA: TGTGCCAGCAGCGCAAGACAGCTGAACACTGAAGCTTTCTTT.

The rearrangement joins TRBV7-6 to TRBJ1-3; 8 bases agree with TRBD1. CDR1 is SGHVS, CDR2 FNYEAQ, per germline. The CDR3 extends over 17 amino acids. Trimming cost V 5 bases and J 0 bases; bases outside gene matches: 9. CDR3 amino acids: CASSLGQDLASGNTIYF. CDR3 nucleotide sequence: TGTGCCAGCAGCCTGGGACAGGACCTTGCCTCTGGAAACACCATATATTTT.

J is TRBJ2-7 and V is TRBV5-1; D unresolved. Germline V gives CDR1 SGHRS, CDR2 YFSETQ. The V end was cut by 3 bases, the J end by 1 base, with 2 bases between. The CDR3 is made up of 11 amino acids. The CDR3 nucleotides read TGCGCCAGCAGCTCGTCCTACGAGCAGTACTTC. Translating gives CASSSSYEQYF.

The rearrangement uses TRBV9 and TRBJ2-7; 10 nucleotides agree with TRBD1. The CDR3 extends over 16 amino acids. V shed 0 bases and J 6 bases; nucleotides not matched to a gene: 9. CDR1 and CDR2 from the germline V gene are SGDLS and YYNGEE. The CDR3 DNA follows: TGTGCCAGCAGCGTAGCAGCGGGACAGGGGACGCGCGAGCAGTACTTC. Its translation: CASSVAAGQGTREQYF. Supplemented by reference TRBV9 and TRBJ2-7, the full variable domain reads DSGVTQTPKHLITATGQRVTLRCSPRSGDLSVYWYQQSLDQGLQFLIQYYNGEERAKGNILERFSAQQFPDLHSELNLSSLELGDSALYFCASSVAAGQGTREQYFGPGTRLTVT.

The V gene is TRBV5-1, the J gene TRBJ1-2, with 10 bases fitting TRBD1. The J segment lost 2 bases and the V segment lost 4 bases, leaving 14 bases of the junction unmatched. The CDR3 has 18 amino acids. Germline loops: CDR1 SGHRS, CDR2 YFSETQ. CDR3 in DNA: TGCGCCAGCAGCCCACCCGGGACAGGGGTAGCCTCAAACTATGGCTACACCTTC. Its protein is CASSPPGTGVASNYGYTF.

This clone came up a few times. V and J are TRBV5-4 and TRBJ1-6; D possibly corresponds to TRBD1 (6 bases). CDR1 and CDR2 from the germline V gene are SGHNT and YYREEE (reference sequence). The CDR3 is made up of 14 amino acids. V was clipped by 10 bases and J by 10 bases, with 21 bases between them. This chain's CDR3 is CAGTETGKNSPLHF. CDR3 in DNA: TGTGCCGGAACCGAAACAGGGAAAAACTCACCCCTCCACTTT.

The chain carries TRBV9 and TRBJ1-3; D unclear. The germline V gene encodes CDR1 SGDLS and CDR2 YYNGEE. V was cut by 0 bases and J by 0 bases, with 10 bases left in between. This CDR3 comprises 16 residues. CDR3 sequence: CASSVVGASSGNTIYF. In nucleotides, the CDR3 is TGTGCCAGCAGCGTAGTTGGAGCGAGCTCTGGAAACACCATATATTTT.

The chain recombines TRBV7-6 with TRBJ2-3; TRBD2 matches 8 bases. The V gene end was trimmed by 5 bases and the J gene end by 2 bases; junction bases not matched to a gene: 6. Germline V lookup: CDR1 SGHVS, CDR2 FNYEAQ. There are 15 residues in the CDR3. The CDR3 region has the DNA TGTGCCAGCAGCCCCCGGGGGGGATACACAGATACGCAGTATTTT. Amino acids: CASSPRGGYTDTQYF.

This clone was picked up a small number of times. As DNA, the CDR3 is TGTGCCAGCAGTTTATCTCGGGAAAACACCATATATTTT. Protein: CASSLSRENTIYF. This chain joins TRBV27 and TRBJ1-3, with D unclear. The CDR3 totals 13 residues. Germline V lookup: CDR1 MNHEY, CDR2 SMNVEV (reference sequence). The V and J ends lost 0 bases and 6 bases respectively, with 6 bases between them.

J is TRBJ1-5 and V is TRBV21-1; the table's D call of TRBD1 was not tested on the DNA. TRBV21-1 is described as a pseudogene. This CDR3 has 19 residues. CDR3: CASSKDRDRGWYSNQPQHF. The CDR3 nucleotides are TGTGCCAGCAGCAAAGACCGGGACAGGGGGTGGTATAGCAATCAGCCCCAGCATTTT.

This clone was seen a handful of times. J is TRBJ2-5 and V is TRBV7-8; 11 bases map to TRBD1. Germline lookup yields CDR1 SGHVS and CDR2 FQNEAQ. There are 15 residues in the CDR3. The J segment lost 5 bases and the V segment lost 7 bases, leaving 9 bases of the junction unmatched. CDR3 in amino acids: CASTRTGGVWETQYF. Here the CDR3 DNA reads TGTGCCAGCACCCGGACAGGGGGCGTCTGGGAGACCCAGTACTTC.